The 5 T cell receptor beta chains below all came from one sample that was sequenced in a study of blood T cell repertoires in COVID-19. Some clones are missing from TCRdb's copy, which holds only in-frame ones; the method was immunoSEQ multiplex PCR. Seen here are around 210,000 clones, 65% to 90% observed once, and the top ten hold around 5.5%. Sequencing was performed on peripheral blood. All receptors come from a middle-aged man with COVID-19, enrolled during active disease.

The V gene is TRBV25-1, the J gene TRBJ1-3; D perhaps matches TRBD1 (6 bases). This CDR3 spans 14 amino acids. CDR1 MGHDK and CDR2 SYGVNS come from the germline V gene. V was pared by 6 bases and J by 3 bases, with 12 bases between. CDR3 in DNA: TGTGCCAGCAGGCCACAGGGTTATGGAAACACCATATATTTT. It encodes CASRPQGYGNTIYF.

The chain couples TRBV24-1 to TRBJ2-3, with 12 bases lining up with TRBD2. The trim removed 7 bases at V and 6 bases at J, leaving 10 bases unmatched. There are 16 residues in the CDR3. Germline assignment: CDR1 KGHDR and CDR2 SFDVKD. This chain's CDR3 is CATSAPSGGGRDTQYF. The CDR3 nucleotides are TGTGCCACCAGCGCGCCTAGCGGGGGGGGGCGGGATACGCAGTATTTT.

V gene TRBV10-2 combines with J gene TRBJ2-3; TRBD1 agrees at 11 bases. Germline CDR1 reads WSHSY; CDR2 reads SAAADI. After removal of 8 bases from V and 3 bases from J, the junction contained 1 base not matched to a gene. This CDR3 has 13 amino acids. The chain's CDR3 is CASGTGGTDTQYF. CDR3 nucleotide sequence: TGCGCCAGCGGGACAGGGGGGACAGATACGCAGTATTTT.

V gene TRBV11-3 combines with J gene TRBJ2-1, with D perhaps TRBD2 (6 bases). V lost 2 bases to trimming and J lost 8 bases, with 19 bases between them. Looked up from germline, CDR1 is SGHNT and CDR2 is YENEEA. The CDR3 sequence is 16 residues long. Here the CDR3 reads CASSLRGALGIYEQFF. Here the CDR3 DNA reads TGTGCCAGCAGCTTACGCGGGGCGCTAGGAATCTATGAGCAGTTCTTC.

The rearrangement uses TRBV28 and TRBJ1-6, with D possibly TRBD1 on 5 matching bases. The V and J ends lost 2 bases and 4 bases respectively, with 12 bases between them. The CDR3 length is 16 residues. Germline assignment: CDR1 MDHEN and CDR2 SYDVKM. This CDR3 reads CASSLRQGNYNSPLHF. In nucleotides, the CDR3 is TGTGCCAGCAGTTTAAGGCAGGGCAATTATAATTCACCCCTCCACTTT.